This entry lists 5 T cell receptor beta chains sequenced from one sample in a study of T cell responses to AZD1222 COVID-19 vaccine. Clones were read by immunoSEQ multiplex PCR, and TCRdb kept only the in-frame ones, dropping some. The sample holds 150,000 to 200,000 clones; less than 90% are singletons and the top ten take 1.5% to 2%. The material was peripheral blood, obtained on day 0 of AZD1222 vaccination. The origin of the receptors is an adult in good health.

The chain uses TRBV6-2 or TRBV6-3 and TRBJ2-7; weak D call: TRBD1 (5 bases). Germline V gene data show CDR1 as MNHEY and CDR2 as SVGEGT. Trimming shortened V by 2 bases and J by 2 bases, and 16 bases separated the two germline ends. CDR3 length: 16 residues. The CDR3 loop reads CASSYTYSQVTYEQYF. DNA of the CDR3: TGTGCCAGCAGTTACACCTATTCACAGGTTACCTACGAGCAGTACTTC.

The chain is built from TRBV7-2 and TRBJ2-1; D may be TRBD2 (6 bases). Trimming pared 1 base from V and 4 bases from J, leaving 11 bases between. Germline V gene data show CDR1 as SGHTA and CDR2 as FQGNSA. The CDR3 sequence is 15 residues long. CDR3 residues: CASSLVVGGYNEQFF. CDR3 coding DNA: TGTGCCAGCAGCTTAGTAGTGGGGGGTTACAATGAGCAGTTCTTC.

The V call is TRBV11-2, the J call TRBJ1-1, with 7 bases matching TRBD1. Germline CDR1 is SGHAT and CDR2 is FQNNGV. The CDR3 is 16 amino acids. Trimming cost V 5 bases and J 0 bases; bases outside gene matches: 9. In DNA form, the CDR3 reads TGTGCCAGCAGCCGCTTCGGGACAGCACTGAACACTGAAGCTTTCTTT. Protein: CASSRFGTALNTEAFF.

The J gene is TRBJ1-5, the V gene TRBV15, with a tentative D call TRBD1 (5 bases). The V end lost 3 bases, the J end lost 1 base, and 10 bases lay between the germline ends. The germline CDR1 and CDR2 sequences are LNHNV and YYDKDF (reference sequence). The CDR3 totals 15 residues. In DNA form, the CDR3 reads TGTGCCACCAGCAGGGCAAGGGGAAGCAATCAGCCCCAGCATTTT. Amino acids: CATSRARGSNQPQHF.

This chain uses TRBV7-2 with TRBJ1-3; the match to TRBD1 covers 7 bases. This CDR3 is 12 amino acids long. The V gene's germline CDR1 is SGHTA and CDR2 FQGNSA. J lost 4 bases, V lost 6 bases, and 0 bases had no gene match. The CDR3 here is CASRGQGNTIYF. CDR3 in DNA: TGTGCCAGCAGGGGACAGGGAAACACCATATATTTT.